Given below is one TCR beta chain in context. Its target is not known. This sample stems from a study of post-analysis software for immune sequencing data. The wider study: The courses of disease that were included comprised relapsing-remitting, secondary progressive and progressive-relapsing multiple sclerosis.

Regarding the study as a whole: Samples made in the same batch grouped tightly together by F measure. TRBV5-6, TRBV5-1 and TRBV20-1 were among four or five TRBV segments more frequent in patients than controls. Significantly lower normalized Chao1 diversity was found in patients with multiple sclerosis relative to controls.

Every TCR beta cDNA library bore unique molecular identifiers. Between about 1 and 10 million T cells gave rise to some 520,000 cDNA molecules. Using its own MiXCR run on the PCR reads, TCRdb lists one record per CDR3 protein. This sample has some 800,000 distinct CDR3 sequences, with 35% to 55% found just once. CDR1 is MNHEY and CDR2 is SVGAGI in the germline V gene. The CDR3 has 16 amino acids. V lost 2 bases to trimming and J lost 0 bases; unmatched junction nucleotides: 4. This receptor was identified in a girl aged 5-17 years with multiple sclerosis. Sequenced: blood. This chain links TRBV6-5 with TRBJ2-3, with TRBD2 identical over 8 bases. The CDR3 coding sequence is TGTGCCAGCAGTTACGGAGCGGGGGCTAGCACAGATACGCAGTATTTT. It translates to CASSYGAGASTDTQYF.